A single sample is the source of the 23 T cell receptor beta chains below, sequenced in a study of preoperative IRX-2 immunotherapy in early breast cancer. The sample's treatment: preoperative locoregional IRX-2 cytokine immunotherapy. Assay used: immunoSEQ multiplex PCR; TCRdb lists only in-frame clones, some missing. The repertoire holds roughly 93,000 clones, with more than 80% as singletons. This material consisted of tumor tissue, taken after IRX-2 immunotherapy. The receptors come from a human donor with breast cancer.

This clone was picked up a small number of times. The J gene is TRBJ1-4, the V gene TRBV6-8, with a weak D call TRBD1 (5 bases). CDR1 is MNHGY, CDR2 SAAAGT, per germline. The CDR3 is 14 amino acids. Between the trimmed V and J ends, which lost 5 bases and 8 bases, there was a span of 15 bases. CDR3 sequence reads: CASSDWGRREKLFF. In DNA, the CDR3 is TGTGCCAGCAGTGACTGGGGACGGCGGGAAAAACTGTTTTTT.

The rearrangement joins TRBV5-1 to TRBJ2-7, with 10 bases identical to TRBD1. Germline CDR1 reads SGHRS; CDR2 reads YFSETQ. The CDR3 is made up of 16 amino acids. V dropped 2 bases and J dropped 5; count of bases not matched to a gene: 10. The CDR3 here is CASSFHQTGGINEQYF. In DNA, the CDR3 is TGCGCCAGCAGCTTCCACCAGACAGGGGGCATCAACGAGCAGTACTTC.

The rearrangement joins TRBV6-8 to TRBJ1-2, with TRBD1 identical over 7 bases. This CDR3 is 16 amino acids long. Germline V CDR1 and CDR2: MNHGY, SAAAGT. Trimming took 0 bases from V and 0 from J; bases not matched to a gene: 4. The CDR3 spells CASSYSQGVPNYGYTF. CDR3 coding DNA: TGTGCCAGCAGTTACTCCCAGGGGGTGCCTAACTATGGCTACACCTTC.

CDR3 amino acids: CASSLLRNTEAFF. The CDR3 bases are TGTGCCAGCAGTCTCTTGCGGAACACTGAAGCTTTCTTT. The gene calls are TRBV6-8 and TRBJ1-1; D uncertain. Germline V CDR1 and CDR2: MNHGY, SAAAGT. The CDR3 has 13 amino acids. Trimming took 5 bases from V and 1 from J, leaving 8 bases between them.

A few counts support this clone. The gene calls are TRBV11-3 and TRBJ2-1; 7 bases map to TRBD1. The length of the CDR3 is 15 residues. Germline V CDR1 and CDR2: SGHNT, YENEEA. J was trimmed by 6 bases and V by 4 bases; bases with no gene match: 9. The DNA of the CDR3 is TGTGCCAGCAGCTGGTCGAAGGGGGCGGGCAATGAGCAGTTCTTC. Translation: CASSWSKGAGNEQFF.

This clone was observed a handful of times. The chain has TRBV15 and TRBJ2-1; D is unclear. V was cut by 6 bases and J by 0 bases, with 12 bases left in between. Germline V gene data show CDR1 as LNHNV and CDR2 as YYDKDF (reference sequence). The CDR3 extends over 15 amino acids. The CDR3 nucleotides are TGTGCCACCAGTCCGGAAGGCCGCTCCTACAATGAGCAGTTCTTC. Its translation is CATSPEGRSYNEQFF.

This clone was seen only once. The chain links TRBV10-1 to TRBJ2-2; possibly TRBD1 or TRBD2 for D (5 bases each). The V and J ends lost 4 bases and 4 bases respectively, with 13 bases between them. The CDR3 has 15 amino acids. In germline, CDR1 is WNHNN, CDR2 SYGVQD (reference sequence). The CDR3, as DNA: TGCGCCAGCAGTGCCGACAGTGGGGGCACCGGGGAGCTGTTTTTT. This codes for CASSADSGGTGELFF.

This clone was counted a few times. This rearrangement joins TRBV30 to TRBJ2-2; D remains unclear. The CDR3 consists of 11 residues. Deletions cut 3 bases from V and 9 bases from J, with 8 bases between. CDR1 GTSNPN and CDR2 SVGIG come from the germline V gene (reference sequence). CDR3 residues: CAWSPTRELFF. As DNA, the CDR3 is TGTGCCTGGAGCCCGACGAGGGAGCTGTTTTTT.

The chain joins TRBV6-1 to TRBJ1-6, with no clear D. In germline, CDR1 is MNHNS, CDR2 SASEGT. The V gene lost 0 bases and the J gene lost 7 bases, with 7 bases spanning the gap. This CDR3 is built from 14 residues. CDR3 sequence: CASSEANRNSPLHF. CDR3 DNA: TGTGCCAGCAGTGAAGCGAATCGGAATTCACCCCTCCACTTT.

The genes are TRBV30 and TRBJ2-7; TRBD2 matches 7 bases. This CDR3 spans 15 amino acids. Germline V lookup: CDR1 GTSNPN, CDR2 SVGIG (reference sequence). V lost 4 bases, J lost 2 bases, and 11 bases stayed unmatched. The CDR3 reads CAWTNPGTKTYEQYF. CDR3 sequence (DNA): TGTGCCTGGACCAACCCCGGGACTAAGACCTACGAGCAGTACTTC.

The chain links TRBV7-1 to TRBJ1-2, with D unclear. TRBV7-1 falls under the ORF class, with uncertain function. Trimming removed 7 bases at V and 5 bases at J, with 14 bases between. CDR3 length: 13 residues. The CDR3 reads CASTNYPEYGYTF. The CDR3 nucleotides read TGTGCCAGCACCAATTATCCGGAGTATGGCTACACCTTC.

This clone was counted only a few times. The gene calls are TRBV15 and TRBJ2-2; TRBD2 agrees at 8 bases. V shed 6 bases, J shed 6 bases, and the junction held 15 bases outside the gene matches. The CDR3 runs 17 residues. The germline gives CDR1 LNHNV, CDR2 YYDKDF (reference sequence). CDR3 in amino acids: CATSRRAGVKGAGELFF. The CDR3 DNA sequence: TGTGCCACCAGTAGGAGAGCGGGAGTTAAGGGGGCCGGGGAGCTGTTTTTT.

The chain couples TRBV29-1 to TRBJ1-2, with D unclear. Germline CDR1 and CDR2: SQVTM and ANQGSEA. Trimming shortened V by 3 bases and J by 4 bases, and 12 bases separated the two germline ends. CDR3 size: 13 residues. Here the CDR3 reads CSVDLDGSYGYTF. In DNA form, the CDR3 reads TGCAGCGTTGACTTGGACGGAAGCTATGGCTACACCTTC.

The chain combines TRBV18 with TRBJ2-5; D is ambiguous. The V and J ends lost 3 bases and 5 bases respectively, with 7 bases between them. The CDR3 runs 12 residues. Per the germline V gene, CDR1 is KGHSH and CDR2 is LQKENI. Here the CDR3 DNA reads TGTGCCAGCTCACCTCAAGGGGAGACCCAGTACTTC. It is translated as CASSPQGETQYF.

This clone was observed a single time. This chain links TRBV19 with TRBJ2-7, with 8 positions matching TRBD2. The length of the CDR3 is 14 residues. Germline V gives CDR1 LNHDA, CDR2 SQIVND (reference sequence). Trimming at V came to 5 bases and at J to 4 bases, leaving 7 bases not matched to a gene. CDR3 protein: CASSSRTSQYEQYF. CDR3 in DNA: TGTGCCAGTAGTTCTAGGACTAGCCAGTACGAGCAGTACTTC.

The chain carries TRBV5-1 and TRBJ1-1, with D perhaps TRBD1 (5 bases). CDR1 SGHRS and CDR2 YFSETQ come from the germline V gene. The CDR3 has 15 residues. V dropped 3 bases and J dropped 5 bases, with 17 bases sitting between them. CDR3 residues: CASSYRWGEWTEAFF. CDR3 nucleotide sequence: TGCGCCAGCAGCTACCGATGGGGGGAGTGGACTGAAGCTTTCTTT.

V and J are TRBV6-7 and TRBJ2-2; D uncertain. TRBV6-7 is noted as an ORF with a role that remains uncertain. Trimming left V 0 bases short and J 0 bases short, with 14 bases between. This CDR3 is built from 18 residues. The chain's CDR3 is CASSYSTLRSSNTGELFF. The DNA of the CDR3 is TGTGCCAGCAGTTACTCGACCCTTCGCAGTTCGAACACCGGGGAGCTGTTTTTT.

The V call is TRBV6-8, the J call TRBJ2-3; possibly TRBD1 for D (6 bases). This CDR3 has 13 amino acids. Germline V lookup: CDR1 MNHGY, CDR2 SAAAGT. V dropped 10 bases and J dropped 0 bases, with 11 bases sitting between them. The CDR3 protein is CAIRTASTDTQYF. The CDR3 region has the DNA TGTGCCATCAGGACAGCTAGCACAGATACGCAGTATTTT.

The CDR3 spells CSVESTGDNYGYTF. The CDR3 DNA is TGCAGCGTTGAGTCGACAGGGGACAACTATGGCTACACCTTC. V and J are TRBV29-1 and TRBJ1-2; TRBD1 aligns across 8 bases. Unmatched junction bases numbered 5, after V lost 3 bases and J lost 2 bases. CDR3 length equals 14 residues. Germline values: CDR1 SQVTM, CDR2 ANQGSEA.

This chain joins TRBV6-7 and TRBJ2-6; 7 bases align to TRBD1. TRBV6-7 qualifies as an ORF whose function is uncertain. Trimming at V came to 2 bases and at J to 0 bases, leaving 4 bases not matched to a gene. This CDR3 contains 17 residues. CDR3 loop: CASSYGQASSGANVLTF. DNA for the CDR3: TGTGCCAGCAGTTACGGACAGGCCTCCTCTGGGGCCAACGTCCTGACTTTC.

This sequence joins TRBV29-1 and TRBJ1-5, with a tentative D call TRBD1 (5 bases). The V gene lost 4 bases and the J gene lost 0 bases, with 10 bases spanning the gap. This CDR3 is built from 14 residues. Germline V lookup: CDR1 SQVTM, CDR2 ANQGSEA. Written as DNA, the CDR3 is TGCAGCGTTGTGACAGACGTTAGCAATCAGCCCCAGCATTTT. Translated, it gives CSVVTDVSNQPQHF.

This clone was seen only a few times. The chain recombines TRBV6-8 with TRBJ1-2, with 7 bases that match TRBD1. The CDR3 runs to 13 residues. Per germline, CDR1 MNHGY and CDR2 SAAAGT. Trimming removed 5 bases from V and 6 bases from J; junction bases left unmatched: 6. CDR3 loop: CASSPTQGDGYTF. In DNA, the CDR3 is TGTGCCAGCAGTCCCACCCAGGGGGATGGCTACACCTTC.

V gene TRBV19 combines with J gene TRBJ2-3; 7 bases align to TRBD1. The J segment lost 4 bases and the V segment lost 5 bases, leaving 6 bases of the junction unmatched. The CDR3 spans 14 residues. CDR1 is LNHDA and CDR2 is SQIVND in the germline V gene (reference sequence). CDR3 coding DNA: TGTGCCAGTAGTGTGACCCAGGGGGCAGATACGCAGTATTTT. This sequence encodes CASSVTQGADTQYF.